The sequence of this T cell receptor (beta chain) was determined in a study of cytomegalovirus exposure and HLA in healthy donors. Donors sampled were nominally healthy, though unrecorded immune exposures were likely. Use of 60 Vbeta and 13 Jbeta primers characterized the PCR. Profiled with immunoSEQ multiplex PCR; TCRdb holds only in-frame clones, not every one. This sample has about 150,000 clones; about four fifths occur once, and the top ten carry around 5%. Regarding this clone: The antigen remains unidentified.

Study-wide points: Some V segments (TRBV6-2 and TRBV6-3 among them) were excluded as indistinguishable.

The V end was cut by 4 bases, the J end by 0 bases, with 16 bases between. The germline V gene encodes CDR1 SGHKS and CDR2 YYEKEE (reference sequence). This CDR3 has 16 residues. The source of this sequence is a girl between 5 and 17 years old in good health and CMV-seropositive. The chain is built from TRBV5-5 and TRBJ2-5, with a weak D call TRBD2 (6 bases). The sequencing sample was made of PBMCs. The DNA of the CDR3 is TGTGCCAGCAGCCCCAACGTGAGGGACTACCAAGAGACCCAGTACTTC. The encoded protein is CASSPNVRDYQETQYF.